This passage covers 25 T cell receptor beta chains from one sample sequenced in a study of blood T cell repertoires in COVID-19. Some clones are missing from TCRdb's copy, which holds only in-frame ones; the method was immunoSEQ multiplex PCR. The sample includes some 100,000 clones, roughly 88% of them seen just once. The sample taken for sequencing was peripheral blood. The receptors were sampled from a human donor in a cohort sampled during active COVID-19.

J is TRBJ1-4 and V is TRBV4-1, with 8 bases lining up with TRBD1. After removal of 1 base from V and 4 bases from J, the junction contained 2 bases not matched to a gene. CDR3 size: 15 residues. CDR1 MGHRA and CDR2 YSYEKL come from the germline V gene. The chain's CDR3 is CASSQVQGVNEKLFF. CDR3 in DNA: TGCGCCAGCAGCCAAGTACAGGGGGTTAATGAAAAACTGTTTTTT.

This chain links TRBV6-5 with TRBJ2-5; a weak D match, TRBD1 (5 bases). V shed 0 bases and J shed 0 bases, with 8 bases lying between them. The V gene's germline CDR1 is MNHEY and CDR2 SVGAGI. The CDR3 extends over 15 amino acids. The CDR3: CASSYSIRDQETQYF. CDR3 DNA: TGTGCCAGCAGTTACTCGATCAGGGACCAAGAGACCCAGTACTTC.

CDR3 in amino acids: CASSLGATNEKLFF. In DNA, the CDR3 is TGTGCCAGCAGCCTGGGGGCGACTAATGAAAAACTGTTTTTT. The gene calls are TRBV5-5 and TRBJ1-4; TRBD1 is a possible D gene (6 bases). The V gene's germline CDR1 is SGHKS and CDR2 YYEKEE (reference sequence). CDR3 length equals 14 residues. The V and J ends lost 4 bases and 2 bases respectively, with 9 bases between them.

The V and J genes are TRBV12-2 and TRBJ1-6; the listed D gene, TRBD1, was not tested against the DNA. TRBV12-2 is assigned pseudogene status. CDR3 length: 14 amino acids. The CDR3: CASRSTGVLSPLHF. CDR3 coding DNA: TGTGCAAGTCGCTCGACAGGGGTGCTCTCACCCCTCCACTTT.

The chain has TRBV5-1 and TRBJ1-4; 10 nucleotides match TRBD1. Germline assignment: CDR1 SGHRS and CDR2 YFSETQ. The CDR3 is 14 residues long. The J segment lost 4 bases and the V segment lost 4 bases, leaving 1 base of the junction unmatched. The CDR3 here is CASSRTGGNEKLFF. The CDR3 DNA reads as TGCGCCAGCAGCCGGACAGGGGGTAATGAAAAACTGTTTTTT.

This chain joins TRBV6-2 or TRBV6-3 and TRBJ2-2; no firm D call. V was trimmed by 5 bases and J by 0 bases, leaving 4 bases between them. This CDR3 has 13 residues. Germline assignment: CDR1 MNHEY and CDR2 SVGEGT. This CDR3 reads CASSLANTGELFF. In nucleotides, the CDR3 is TGTGCCAGCAGTCTCGCGAACACCGGGGAGCTGTTTTTT.

The chain carries TRBV6-2 or TRBV6-3 and TRBJ2-7; TRBD2 matches 8 bases. Germline loops: CDR1 MNHEY, CDR2 SVGEGT. The CDR3 is 12 residues long. Losses at the gene ends were 5 bases for V and 7 bases for J; bases not matched to a gene: 4. The CDR3 reads CASSLRGGEQYF. The DNA for the CDR3 is TGTGCCAGCAGTCTCCGGGGGGGGGAGCAGTACTTC.

This chain joins TRBV5-1 and TRBJ2-7; weak D call: TRBD2 (6 bases). Germline V CDR1 and CDR2: SGHRS, YFSETQ. The CDR3 loop spans 14 amino acids. V was trimmed by 0 bases and J by 2 bases, leaving 9 bases between them. The DNA of the CDR3 is TGCGCCAGCAGCTTGGATGGCGGGGCCTACGAGCAGTACTTC. Translation gives CASSLDGGAYEQYF. The full variable domain, in which reference TRBV5-1 and TRBJ2-7 provide the parts outside the CDR3, is KAGVTQTPRYLIKTRGQQVTLSCSPISGHRSVSWYQQTPGQGLQFLFEYFSETQRNKGNFPGRFSGRQFSNSRSEMNVSTLELGDSALYLCASSLDGGAYEQYFGPGTRLTVT.

The chain combines TRBV28 with TRBJ2-5, with TRBD1 matching over 8 bases. The CDR3 runs 17 residues. J was trimmed by 2 bases and V by 2 bases; bases with no gene match: 10. The germline gives CDR1 MDHEN, CDR2 SYDVKM. CDR3 amino acids: CASSLRFRGQRQETQYF. The CDR3 DNA sequence: TGTGCCAGCAGTTTAAGGTTCAGGGGGCAACGACAAGAGACCCAGTACTTC.

This clone was picked up one time. V is TRBV28 and J is TRBJ2-7; maybe TRBD2 (5 bases). In germline, CDR1 is MDHEN, CDR2 SYDVKM. V lost 4 bases and J 7 bases, leaving 14 bases between the germline ends. This CDR3 comprises 13 residues. DNA of the CDR3: TGTGCCAGCAGTTACGCAGTAACGGGGGAGCAGTACTTC. Its translation is CASSYAVTGEQYF. The variable domain in full, completed from reference TRBV28 and TRBJ2-7, reads DVKVTQSSRYLVKRTGEKVFLECVQDMDHENMFWYRQDPGLGLRLIYFSYDVKMKEKGDIPEGYSVSREKKERFSLILESASTNQTSMYLCASSYAVTGEQYFGPGTRLTVT.

V is TRBV7-8 and J is TRBJ2-1; TRBD2 matches at 7 bases. The CDR3 covers 14 residues. The trim removed 5 bases at V and 8 bases at J, leaving 9 bases unmatched. Germline CDR1 reads SGHVS; CDR2 reads FQNEAQ. The CDR3, as DNA: TGTGCCAGCAGCCCCTTGACTAGCAGCTATGAGCAGTTCTTC. This translates into CASSPLTSSYEQFF.

The chain is built from TRBV28 and TRBJ1-3, with D perhaps matching TRBD1 (6 bases). The CDR3 is made up of 17 amino acids. Trimming pared 7 bases from V and 0 bases from J, leaving 19 bases between. Germline V CDR1 and CDR2: MDHEN, SYDVKM. The CDR3 sequence is CASIGVSGDTSGNTIYF. The CDR3 DNA follows: TGTGCCAGCATTGGTGTATCCGGGGACACCTCTGGAAACACCATATATTTT.

V usage is TRBV4-1 and J usage is TRBJ2-5; the match to TRBD1 covers 8 bases. Trimming cost V 10 bases and J 7 bases; bases outside gene matches: 14. Germline CDR1 is MGHRA and CDR2 is YSYEKL. The CDR3 is 14 residues long. CDR3 DNA: TGCGCCACGTCCCAGGGGGCGGACCAGGGGACCCAGTACTTC. This encodes CATSQGADQGTQYF.

The chain links TRBV7-9 to TRBJ2-1, with D maybe TRBD2 (6 bases). CDR3 length: 14 residues. Germline assignment: CDR1 SEHNR and CDR2 FQNEAQ (reference sequence). The germline V and J ends were trimmed by 5 bases and 7 bases, with 15 bases remaining between them. This chain's CDR3 is CASSPKSGWNEQFF. The CDR3 DNA reads as TGTGCCAGCAGCCCTAAAAGCGGGTGGAATGAGCAGTTCTTC. The variable domain in full, with the rest retrieved from reference TRBV7-9 and TRBJ2-1, is DTGVSQNPRHKITKRGQNVTFRCDPISEHNRLYWYRQTLGQGPEFLTYFQNEAQLEKSRLLSDRFSAERPKGSFSTLEIQRTEQGDSAMYLCASSPKSGWNEQFFGPGTRLTVL.

The chain is built from TRBV7-3 and TRBJ1-1; no firm D call. The V gene's germline CDR1 is SGHTA and CDR2 FQGTGA. CDR3 length equals 14 residues. Trimming removed 1 base from V and 1 base from J, with 7 bases in between. CDR3: CASSLSSRNTEAFF. The CDR3 coding sequence is TGTGCCAGCAGCTTAAGTTCCCGGAACACTGAAGCTTTCTTT.

The chain combines TRBV24-1 with TRBJ2-3; 11 bases line up with TRBD2. V lost 7 bases to trimming and J lost 1 base; unmatched junction nucleotides: 3. CDR1 is KGHDR, CDR2 SFDVKD, per germline. The CDR3 is 15 residues long. The CDR3: CATSPLAGGTDTQYF. CDR3 nucleotide sequence: TGTGCCACCAGCCCACTAGCGGGAGGCACAGATACGCAGTATTTT.

Worth noting for this clone: It is unclear where the CDR3 begins or ends on the DNA, so no DNA is shown, and the CDR3 is as TCRdb lists it. This sequence joins TRBV7-2 and TRBJ1-5; the table's TRBD1 call for D was not verified on the DNA. The CDR3 contains 14 residues when both ends are counted. CDR1 and CDR2 (germline): SGHTA, FQGNSA. The CDR3 loop reads CASSFGPGDQPQHF.

The chain combines TRBV6-5 with TRBJ1-1; TRBD1 aligns across 7 bases. V trimming: 7 bases; J trimming: 0 bases; junction bases outside the gene matches: 8. Germline CDR1 reads MNHEY; CDR2 reads SVGAGI. CDR3 length equals 15 residues. This CDR3 reads CASIPRGRMNTEAFF. The DNA of the CDR3 is TGTGCCAGCATCCCCAGGGGGAGAATGAACACTGAAGCTTTCTTT.

This chain joins TRBV27 and TRBJ2-7, with 10 positions matching TRBD1. The CDR3 has 16 residues. Germline CDR1 is MNHEY and CDR2 is SMNVEV (reference sequence). Losses at the gene ends were 6 bases for V and 6 bases for J; bases not matched to a gene: 14. The CDR3 DNA is TGTGCCAGCAGCAACCTCAAGGGACAGGGGTACGCCGAGCAGTACTTC. Its translation is CASSNLKGQGYAEQYF.

This chain links TRBV15 with TRBJ2-2; D not resolved. The V and J ends lost 4 bases and 6 bases respectively, with 12 bases between them. The CDR3 is made up of 14 amino acids. Germline loops: CDR1 LNHNV, CDR2 YYDKDF (reference sequence). Here the CDR3 reads CATSTIKSSGELFF. The CDR3 DNA reads TGTGCCACCAGCACTATCAAGTCTTCCGGGGAGCTGTTTTTT.

This clone was observed a single time. The chain employs TRBV7-2 and TRBJ2-1; 9 bases agree with TRBD2. The CDR3 runs to 16 residues. V lost 6 bases to trimming and J lost 5 bases; unmatched junction nucleotides: 11. Per the germline V gene, CDR1 is SGHTA and CDR2 is FQGNSA. CDR3 in amino acids: CASSFSGRVDNNEQFF. The CDR3 DNA sequence: TGTGCCAGCAGTTTTAGCGGGAGAGTTGACAACAATGAGCAGTTCTTC.

J is TRBJ2-1 and V is TRBV3-1 (or the pseudogene TRBV3-2); 8 bases agree with TRBD1. V lost 10 bases to trimming and J lost 2 bases; unmatched junction nucleotides: 10. The CDR3 spans 15 residues. Germline lookup yields CDR1 LGHDT and CDR2 YNNKEL (reference sequence). The CDR3 sequence is CATGERTGTYNEQFF. CDR3 sequence (DNA): TGTGCCACGGGGGAGAGGACAGGGACCTACAATGAGCAGTTCTTC.

The chain recombines TRBV7-9 with TRBJ1-1; D gene unclear. V lost 7 bases to trimming and J lost 3 bases, with 15 bases between them. The CDR3 loop spans 14 amino acids. Germline V gene data show CDR1 as SEHNR and CDR2 as FQNEAQ (reference sequence). CDR3: CASTPGGWDTEAFF. The CDR3 DNA follows: TGTGCCAGCACCCCCGGCGGCTGGGACACTGAAGCTTTCTTT. The whole variable domain, filled in from reference TRBV7-9 and TRBJ1-1, reads DTGVSQNPRHKITKRGQNVTFRCDPISEHNRLYWYRQTLGQGPEFLTYFQNEAQLEKSRLLSDRFSAERPKGSFSTLEIQRTEQGDSAMYLCASTPGGWDTEAFFGQGTRLTVV.

This clone was recorded a few times. The V gene is TRBV15, the J gene TRBJ2-5, with 7 nucleotides matching TRBD2. The length of the CDR3 is 16 residues. V shed 1 base and J 7 bases; nucleotides not matched to a gene: 12. Germline lookup yields CDR1 LNHNV and CDR2 YYDKDF (reference sequence). The CDR3 is CATSRVGPSGLGTQYF. In nucleotides, the CDR3 is TGTGCCACCAGCAGAGTCGGGCCTAGCGGCCTGGGGACCCAGTACTTC.

V usage is TRBV10-3 and J usage is TRBJ1-1; 7 positions agree with TRBD1. Germline V gene lookup returns CDR1 ENHRY and CDR2 SYGVKD. CDR3 length: 14 amino acids. The V and J ends lost 7 bases and 3 bases, in that order; junction bases with no gene match: 8. CDR3 protein: CAITKQGKDTEAFF. Written as DNA, the CDR3 is TGTGCCATCACCAAACAGGGGAAGGACACTGAAGCTTTCTTT.